These 19 T cell receptor beta chains were all obtained from the same sample, sequenced in a study of T-cell memory formation after mild COVID-19. In TCRdb, the 5' RACE reads were re-called with MiXCR into one record per CDR3 protein. The table includes 470,000 or so distinct CDR3 sequences, around a sixth detected once. The source material was PBMCs or a T cell subset sorted from them (not recorded which). Receptors originate from an adult woman who had mild COVID-19 (a few samples of this study predate the infection). Cell type and time point are not known.

V usage is TRBV20-1 and J usage is TRBJ1-2; D not certain. With 7 bases removed from V and 3 bases from J, the gap between germline ends came to 3 bases. Germline CDR1 and CDR2: DFQATT and SNEGSKA (reference sequence). This CDR3 region has 9 residues. CDR3 nucleotide sequence: TGCAGTGGAGACTATGGCTACACCTTC. This codes for CSGDYGYTF.

The table lists this clonotype with a few counts. The rearrangement joins TRBV5-1 to TRBJ1-1; D is possibly TRBD1 (5 bases). CDR1 is SGHRS and CDR2 is YFSETQ in the germline V gene. Deletions cut 2 bases from V and 2 bases from J, with 10 bases between. The CDR3 covers 14 residues. The CDR3 DNA reads TGCGCCAGCAGCTTCGACAGACCTAACACTGAAGCTTTCTTT. Translating gives CASSFDRPNTEAFF.

A few counts support this clonotype. The chain is built from TRBV4-1 and TRBJ1-1, with D uncertain. Germline loops: CDR1 MGHRA, CDR2 YSYEKL. This CDR3 has 14 amino acids. The ends were cut back, 2 bases at V and 1 base at J, with 8 bases in the middle. CDR3 in amino acids: CASSQLRSNTEAFF. The CDR3 region has the DNA TGCGCCAGCAGCCAATTAAGGTCGAACACTGAAGCTTTCTTT.

This clonotype was seen at least ten times. This chain links TRBV4-3 with TRBJ2-1, with no clear D. Trimming shortened V by 4 bases and J by 10 bases, and 17 bases separated the two germline ends. Germline assignment: CDR1 LGHNA and CDR2 YSLEER. The length of the CDR3 is 14 residues. CDR3 nucleotide sequence: TGCGCCAGCAGCCCCGGAACCCGATTTAGCGAGCAGTTCTTC. Its translation: CASSPGTRFSEQFF.

This clonotype was counted a few times. V and J are TRBV5-4 and TRBJ2-7, with 11 bases that match TRBD1. This CDR3 is 16 amino acids long. CDR1 and CDR2 (germline): SGHNT, YYREEE (reference sequence). The V segment lost 5 bases and the J segment 2 bases; nucleotides outside the gene matches: 9. CDR3 amino acids: CASRPWRTGGTYEQYF. The CDR3, as DNA: TGTGCCAGCAGGCCCTGGAGGACAGGGGGCACCTACGAGCAGTACTTC.

The chain couples TRBV5-1 to TRBJ2-7; no clear D. This CDR3 region has 15 residues. In germline, CDR1 is SGHRS, CDR2 YFSETQ. V lost 1 base and J lost 6, with 17 bases in between. The CDR3 bases are TGCGCCAGCAGCTTGTCTGTGGGGTCCGTCAGCGAGCAGTACTTC. Its translation: CASSLSVGSVSEQYF. Supplemented by reference TRBV5-1 and TRBJ2-7, the full variable domain reads KAGVTQTPRYLIKTRGQQVTLSCSPISGHRSVSWYQQTPGQGLQFLFEYFSETQRNKGNFPGRFSGRQFSNSRSEMNVSTLELGDSALYLCASSLSVGSVSEQYFGPGTRLTVT.

This chain uses TRBV7-9 with TRBJ2-5, with D unresolved. Trimming cost V 3 bases and J 5 bases, with 7 bases left between them. From germline, CDR1 is SEHNR and CDR2 FQNEAQ (reference sequence). The CDR3 loop spans 12 amino acids. The CDR3 loop is CASSFLEETQYF. DNA of the CDR3: TGTGCCAGCAGCTTCCTAGAGGAGACCCAGTACTTC.

This clonotype was counted a few times. This sequence joins TRBV6-2 or TRBV6-3 and TRBJ1-2; a possible D gene is TRBD1 (5 bases). Germline CDR1 MNHEY, CDR2 SVGEGT. This CDR3 is built from 15 residues. Trimming cost V 7 bases and J 5 bases, with 20 bases left between them. CDR3 loop: CASTGSRQGIYGYTF. CDR3 bases: TGTGCCAGCACCGGGTCTCGGCAGGGTATTTATGGCTACACCTTC.

The chain has TRBV12-3 or TRBV12-4 and TRBJ2-1; D is uncertain. The CDR3 length is 14 residues. The ends were cut back, 3 bases at V and 4 bases at J, with 10 bases in the middle. CDR3 protein: CASSLGNRYNEQFF. CDR3 bases: TGTGCCAGCAGTTTGGGGAACAGATACAATGAGCAGTTCTTC.

This clonotype has more than one count but fewer than ten. CDR3 nucleotide sequence: TGCGCCAGCGGATCTAGCGGGATCTCCTATGGTGAGCAGTTCTTC. Its translation is CASGSSGISYGEQFF. The gene calls are TRBV5-1 and TRBJ2-1; 9 bases line up with TRBD2. Germline V lookup: CDR1 SGHRS, CDR2 YFSETQ. The CDR3 sequence is 15 residues long. Germline trimming cut 7 bases from V and 9 bases from J; bases unmatched to any gene: 14.

V and J are TRBV2 and TRBJ2-5; unclear D gene. Trimming left V 7 bases short and J 2 bases short, with 11 bases between. The CDR3 spans 13 residues. Germline V gene data show CDR1 as SNHLY and CDR2 as FYNNEI. CDR3 amino acids: CASIWLQQETQYF. The CDR3 DNA reads as TGTGCCAGCATATGGCTTCAGCAAGAGACCCAGTACTTC.

A few counts support this clonotype. This chain connects TRBV15 to TRBJ1-2; unclear D gene. Germline V gene lookup returns CDR1 LNHNV and CDR2 YYDKDF (reference sequence). This CDR3 is 14 amino acids long. V lost 8 bases and J lost 0, with 13 bases in between. CDR3 DNA sequence: TGTGCCACCCGCCCCGAGGGAGCTAACTATGGCTACACCTTC. Translation gives CATRPEGANYGYTF.

The chain carries TRBV24-1 and TRBJ2-1; 8 bases agree with TRBD1. Germline CDR1 reads KGHDR; CDR2 reads SFDVKD. V dropped 4 bases and J dropped 3; count of bases not matched to a gene: 7. CDR3 length equals 16 residues. This CDR3 reads CATSDTRTGSYNEQFF. The CDR3 coding sequence is TGTGCCACCAGTGACACTAGGACAGGGAGCTACAATGAGCAGTTCTTC.

The chain combines TRBV20-1 with TRBJ2-3; D is unclear. The germline V gene encodes CDR1 DFQATT and CDR2 SNEGSKA (reference sequence). V was clipped by 0 bases and J by 5 bases, with 9 bases between them. There are 13 residues in the CDR3. Here the CDR3 DNA reads TGCAGTGCTAGAGATCTCGCGGAAGATACGCAGTATTTT. It encodes CSARDLAEDTQYF.

Ten or more counts support this clonotype. The chain links TRBV18 to TRBJ2-1; D is unclear. Trimming left V 3 bases short and J 7 bases short, with 7 bases between. Germline V CDR1 and CDR2: KGHSH, LQKENI. The CDR3 spans 12 residues. The CDR3 sequence: CASSPRENEQFF. The CDR3 coding sequence is TGTGCCAGCTCACCCCGCGAAAATGAGCAGTTCTTC.

V usage is TRBV7-2 and J usage is TRBJ1-2; D is unclear. Trimming stripped 11 bases from V and 1 base from J, with 14 bases between. Germline loops: CDR1 SGHTA, CDR2 FQGNSA. The CDR3 is 13 residues long. The CDR3 coding sequence is TGTGCCGAGCGCCCAGCGCTTAACTATGGCTACACCTTC. Translation gives CAERPALNYGYTF.

This clonotype was seen ten or more times. V and J are TRBV7-9 and TRBJ2-4, with a weak D call TRBD1 (6 bases). V lost 5 bases and J lost 8, with 19 bases in between. Looked up from germline, CDR1 is SEHNR and CDR2 is FQNEAQ (reference sequence). This CDR3 spans 15 amino acids. For the CDR3, the DNA is TGTGCCAGCAGCCGGACAGAGGAATTCGGAGACATTCAGTACTTC. Translated: CASSRTEEFGDIQYF.

The J gene is TRBJ2-7, the V gene TRBV4-1; 14 bases match TRBD2. V was pared by 4 bases and J by 3 bases, with 5 bases of the junction left unmatched. Germline V lookup: CDR1 MGHRA, CDR2 YSYEKL. The CDR3 runs to 16 residues. CDR3 DNA sequence: TGCGCCAGCAGCCCTGGACTAGCGGGAGGAAACTACGAGCAGTACTTC. It yields the protein CASSPGLAGGNYEQYF.

The CDR3 DNA follows: TGTGCCAGCAGTTTTATCACTTCCCCTATGAGCACAGATACGCAGTATTTT. This gives the protein CASSFITSPMSTDTQYF. The chain recombines TRBV12-3 or TRBV12-4 with TRBJ2-3; D gene unclear. V gave up 3 bases and J gave up 0 bases, with 16 bases separating them. The CDR3 sequence is 17 residues long.